Sequencing of this T cell receptor (beta chain) was carried out in a study of blood T cell repertoires in COVID-19. As for the study in general: Both acute and convalescent COVID-19 samples were obtained from the United States, Italy and Spain. T cells, B-cell-depleted T cells, or PBMCs supplied cDNA or gDNA.

TCRdb's copy holds only in-frame clones and misses some; the assay was immunoSEQ multiplex PCR. This table holds 150,000 or so clones, roughly 84% found once. This CDR3 has 15 amino acids. Trimming stripped 8 bases from V and 0 bases from J, with 17 bases between. Germline CDR1 and CDR2: MDHEN and SYDVKM. A single count supports this clone. Sequenced sample: peripheral blood. V gene TRBV28 combines with J gene TRBJ2-7; tentatively, D is TRBD2 (7 bases). The clonotype comes from a woman in her sixties with acute or convalescent COVID-19. CDR3 protein: CASGSGGADSYEQYF. The CDR3 DNA reads TGTGCCAGCGGATCGGGGGGCGCGGACTCCTACGAGCAGTACTTC.